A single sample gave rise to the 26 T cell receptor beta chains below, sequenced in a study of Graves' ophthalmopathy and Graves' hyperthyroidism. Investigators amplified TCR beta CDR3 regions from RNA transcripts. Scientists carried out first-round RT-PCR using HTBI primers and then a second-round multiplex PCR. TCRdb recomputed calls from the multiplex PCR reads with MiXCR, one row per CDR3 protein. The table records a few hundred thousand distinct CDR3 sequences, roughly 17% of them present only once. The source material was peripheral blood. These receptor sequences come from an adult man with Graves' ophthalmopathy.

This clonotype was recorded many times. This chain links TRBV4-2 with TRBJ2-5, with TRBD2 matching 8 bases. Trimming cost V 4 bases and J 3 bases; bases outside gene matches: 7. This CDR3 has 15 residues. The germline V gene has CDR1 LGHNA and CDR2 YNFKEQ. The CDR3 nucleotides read TGTGCCAGCAGCCCACTCAGCGGGAGTAAAGAGACCCAGTACTTC. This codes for CASSPLSGSKETQYF.

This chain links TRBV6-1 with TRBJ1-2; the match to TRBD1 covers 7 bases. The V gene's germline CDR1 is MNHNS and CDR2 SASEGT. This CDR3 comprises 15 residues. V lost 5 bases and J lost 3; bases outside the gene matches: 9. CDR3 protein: CASSRLGGLDYGYTF. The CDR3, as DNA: TGTGCCAGCAGTCGTCTAGGGGGCCTGGACTATGGCTACACCTTC.

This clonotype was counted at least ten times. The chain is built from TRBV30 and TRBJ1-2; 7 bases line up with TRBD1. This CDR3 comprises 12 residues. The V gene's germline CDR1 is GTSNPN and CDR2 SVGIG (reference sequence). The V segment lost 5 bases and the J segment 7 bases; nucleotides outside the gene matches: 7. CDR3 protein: CAWDREFGGYTF. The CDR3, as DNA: TGTGCCTGGGACAGGGAATTCGGTGGCTACACCTTC.

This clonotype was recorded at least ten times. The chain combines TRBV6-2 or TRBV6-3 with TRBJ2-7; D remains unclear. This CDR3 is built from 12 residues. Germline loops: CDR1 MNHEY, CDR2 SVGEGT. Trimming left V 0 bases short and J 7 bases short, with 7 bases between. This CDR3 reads CASSYSMWEQYF. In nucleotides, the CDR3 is TGTGCCAGCAGTTACTCGATGTGGGAGCAGTACTTC.

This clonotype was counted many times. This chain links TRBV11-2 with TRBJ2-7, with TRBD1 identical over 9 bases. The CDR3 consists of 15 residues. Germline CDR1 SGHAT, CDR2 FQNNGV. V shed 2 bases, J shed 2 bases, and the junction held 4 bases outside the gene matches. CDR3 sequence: CASSLTGTGPYEQYF. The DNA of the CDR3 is TGTGCCAGCAGCTTAACGGGGACAGGGCCCTACGAGCAGTACTTC.

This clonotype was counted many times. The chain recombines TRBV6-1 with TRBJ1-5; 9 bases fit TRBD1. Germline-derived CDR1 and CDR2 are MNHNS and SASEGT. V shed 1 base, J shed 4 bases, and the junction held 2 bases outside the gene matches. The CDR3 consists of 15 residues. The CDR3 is CASSEGTGVNQPQHF. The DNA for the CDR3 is TGTGCCAGCAGTGAAGGGACAGGGGTGAATCAGCCCCAGCATTTT.

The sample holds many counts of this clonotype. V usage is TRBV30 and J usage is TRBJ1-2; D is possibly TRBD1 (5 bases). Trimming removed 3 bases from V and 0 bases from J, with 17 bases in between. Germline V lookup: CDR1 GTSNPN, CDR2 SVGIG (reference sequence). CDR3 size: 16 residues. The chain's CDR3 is CAWRGGSPSTNYGYTF. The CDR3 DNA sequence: TGTGCCTGGAGGGGGGGTTCCCCGTCTACTAACTATGGCTACACCTTC.

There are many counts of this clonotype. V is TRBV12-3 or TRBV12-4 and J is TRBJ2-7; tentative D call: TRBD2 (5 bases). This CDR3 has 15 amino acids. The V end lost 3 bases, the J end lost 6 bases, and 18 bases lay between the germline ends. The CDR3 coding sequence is TGTGCCAGCAGTTTGGACTTAGTTAGTGGATTCGAGCAGTACTTC. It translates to CASSLDLVSGFEQYF.

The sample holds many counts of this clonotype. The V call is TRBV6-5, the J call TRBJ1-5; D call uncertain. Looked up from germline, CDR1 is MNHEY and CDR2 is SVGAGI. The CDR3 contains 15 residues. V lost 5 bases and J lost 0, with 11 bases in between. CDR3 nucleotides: TGTGCCAGCAGTACTCTCAGGAATAGCAATCAGCCCCAGCATTTT. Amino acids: CASSTLRNSNQPQHF.

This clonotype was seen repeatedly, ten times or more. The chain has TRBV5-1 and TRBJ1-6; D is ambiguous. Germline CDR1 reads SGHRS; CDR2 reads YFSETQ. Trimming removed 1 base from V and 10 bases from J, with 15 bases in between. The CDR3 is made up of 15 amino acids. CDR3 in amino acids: CASSLSGQQISPLHF. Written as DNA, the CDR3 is TGCGCCAGCAGCTTGTCGGGCCAGCAGATCTCACCCCTCCACTTT.

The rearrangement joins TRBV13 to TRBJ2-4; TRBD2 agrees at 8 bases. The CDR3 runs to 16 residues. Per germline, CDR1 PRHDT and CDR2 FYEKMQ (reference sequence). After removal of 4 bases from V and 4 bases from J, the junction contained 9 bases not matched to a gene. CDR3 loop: CASSSPPGGAKNIQYF. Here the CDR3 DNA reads TGTGCCAGCAGCTCCCCTCCCGGGGGGGCTAAAAACATTCAGTACTTC.

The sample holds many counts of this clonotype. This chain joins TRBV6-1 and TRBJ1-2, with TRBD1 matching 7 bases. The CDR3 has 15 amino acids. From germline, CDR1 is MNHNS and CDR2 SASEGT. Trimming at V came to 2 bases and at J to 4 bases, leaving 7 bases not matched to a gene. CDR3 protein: CASSEWGQLFYGYTF. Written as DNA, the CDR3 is TGTGCCAGCAGTGAATGGGGACAGTTGTTCTATGGCTACACCTTC.

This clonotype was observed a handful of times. The CDR3 protein is CASSPNRNLYSNQPQHF. The CDR3 nucleotides read TGTGCCAGCAGTCCTAACAGAAACCTTTATAGCAATCAGCCCCAGCATTTT. The rearrangement joins TRBV6-2 or TRBV6-3 to TRBJ1-5, with D uncertain. The V end lost 5 bases, the J end lost 0 bases, and 17 bases lay between the germline ends. The CDR3 spans 17 residues. Germline V gene sequence: CDR1 MNHEY, CDR2 SVGEGT.

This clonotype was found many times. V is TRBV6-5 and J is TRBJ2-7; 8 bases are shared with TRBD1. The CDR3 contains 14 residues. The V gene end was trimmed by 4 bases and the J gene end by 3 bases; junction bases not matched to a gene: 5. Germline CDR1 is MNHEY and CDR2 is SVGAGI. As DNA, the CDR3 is TGTGCCAGCAGTTCGAGGACAGGGTACTACGAGCAGTACTTC. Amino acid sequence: CASSSRTGYYEQYF.

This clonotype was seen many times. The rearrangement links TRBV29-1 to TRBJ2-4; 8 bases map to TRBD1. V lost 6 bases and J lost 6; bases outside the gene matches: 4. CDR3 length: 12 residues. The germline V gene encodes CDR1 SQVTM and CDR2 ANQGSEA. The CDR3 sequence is CSVAGTGNIQYF. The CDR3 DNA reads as TGCAGCGTCGCCGGGACAGGAAACATTCAGTACTTC.

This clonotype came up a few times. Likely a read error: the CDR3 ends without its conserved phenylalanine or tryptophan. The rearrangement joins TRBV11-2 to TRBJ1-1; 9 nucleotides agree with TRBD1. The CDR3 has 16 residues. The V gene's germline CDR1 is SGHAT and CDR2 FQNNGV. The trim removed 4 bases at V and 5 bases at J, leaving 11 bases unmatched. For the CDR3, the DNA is TGTGCCAGCAGCTCTAGTCGAGGGACAGGGAGAACTGAAGCTTTCCTT. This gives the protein CASSSSRGTGRTEAFL.

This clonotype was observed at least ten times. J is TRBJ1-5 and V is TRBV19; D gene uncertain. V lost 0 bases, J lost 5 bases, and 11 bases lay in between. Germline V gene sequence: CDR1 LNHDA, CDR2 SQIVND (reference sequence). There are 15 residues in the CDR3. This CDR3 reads CASSIDPVRDQPQHF. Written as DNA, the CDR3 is TGTGCCAGTAGTATAGACCCAGTGAGGGATCAGCCCCAGCATTTT.

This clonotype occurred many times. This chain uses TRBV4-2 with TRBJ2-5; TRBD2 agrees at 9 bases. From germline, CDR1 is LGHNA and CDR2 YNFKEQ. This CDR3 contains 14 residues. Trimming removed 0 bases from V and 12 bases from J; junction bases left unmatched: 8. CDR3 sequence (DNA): TGTGCCAGCAGCCAAGATTTGCGGGGGGGGTCCGAGTACTTC. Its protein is CASSQDLRGGSEYF.

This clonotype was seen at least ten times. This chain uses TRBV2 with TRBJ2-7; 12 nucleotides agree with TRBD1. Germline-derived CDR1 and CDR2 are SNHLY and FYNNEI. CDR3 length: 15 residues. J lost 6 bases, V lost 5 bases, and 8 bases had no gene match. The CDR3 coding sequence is TGTGCCAGCAGTATCTCGGGACAGGGGGCATCCGAGCAGTACTTC. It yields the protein CASSISGQGASEQYF.

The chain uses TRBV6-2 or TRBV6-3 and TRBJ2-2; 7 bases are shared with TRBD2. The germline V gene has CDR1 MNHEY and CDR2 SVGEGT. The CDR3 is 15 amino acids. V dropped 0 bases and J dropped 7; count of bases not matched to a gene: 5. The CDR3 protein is CASSYSLAGVGELFF. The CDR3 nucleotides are TGTGCCAGCAGTTACTCGTTGGCGGGGGTCGGGGAGCTGTTTTTT.

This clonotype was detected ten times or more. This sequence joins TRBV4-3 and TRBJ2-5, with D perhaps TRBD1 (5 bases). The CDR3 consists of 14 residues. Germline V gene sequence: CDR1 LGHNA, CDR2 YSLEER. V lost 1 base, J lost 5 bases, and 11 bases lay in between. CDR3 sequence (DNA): TGCGCCAGCAGCCAAGGACAGTTTCTGGAGACCCAGTACTTC. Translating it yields CASSQGQFLETQYF.

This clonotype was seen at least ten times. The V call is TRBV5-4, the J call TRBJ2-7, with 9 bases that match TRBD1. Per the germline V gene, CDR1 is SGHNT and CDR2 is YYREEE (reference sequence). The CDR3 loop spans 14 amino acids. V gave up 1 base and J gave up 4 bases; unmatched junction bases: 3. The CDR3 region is CASSLTGGAYEQYF. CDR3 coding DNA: TGTGCCAGCAGCTTGACAGGGGGCGCGTACGAGCAGTACTTC.

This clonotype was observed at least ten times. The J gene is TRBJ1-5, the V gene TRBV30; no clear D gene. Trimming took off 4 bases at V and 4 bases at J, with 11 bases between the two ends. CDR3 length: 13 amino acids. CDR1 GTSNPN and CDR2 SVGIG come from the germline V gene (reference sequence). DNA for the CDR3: TGTGCCTGGACCAACTCAGAGAATCAGCCCCAGCATTTT. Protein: CAWTNSENQPQHF. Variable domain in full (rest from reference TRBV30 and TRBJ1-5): SQTIHQWPATLVQPVGSPLSLECTVEGTSNPNLYWYRQAAGRGLQLLFYSVGIGQISSEVPQNLSASRPQDRQFILSSKKLLLSDSGFYLCAWTNSENQPQHFGDGTRLSIL.

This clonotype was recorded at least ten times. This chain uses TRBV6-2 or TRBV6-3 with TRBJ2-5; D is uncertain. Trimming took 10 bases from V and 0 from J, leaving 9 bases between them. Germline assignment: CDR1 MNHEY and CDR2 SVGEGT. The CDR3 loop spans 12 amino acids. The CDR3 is CATDGHQETQYF. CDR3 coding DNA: TGTGCCACTGACGGCCACCAAGAGACCCAGTACTTC.

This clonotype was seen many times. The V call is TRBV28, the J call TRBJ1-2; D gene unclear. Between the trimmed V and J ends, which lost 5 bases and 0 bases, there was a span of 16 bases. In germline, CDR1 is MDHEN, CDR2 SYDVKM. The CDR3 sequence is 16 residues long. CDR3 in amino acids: CASSAPYSASNYGYTF. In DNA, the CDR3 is TGTGCCAGCAGTGCACCCTACAGTGCTTCTAACTATGGCTACACCTTC.

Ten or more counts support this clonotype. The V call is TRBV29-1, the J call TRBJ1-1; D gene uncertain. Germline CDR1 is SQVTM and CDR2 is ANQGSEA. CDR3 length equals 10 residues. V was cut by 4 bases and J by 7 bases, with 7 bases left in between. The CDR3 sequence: CSVVEIEAFF. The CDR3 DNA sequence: TGCAGCGTTGTAGAGATTGAAGCTTTCTTT.